This T cell receptor beta chain was found in a study of immune evolution from preneoplasia to lung adenocarcinoma. Study-level points and caveats: From normal lung to invasive adenocarcinoma, top clone frequencies appeared to decrease. Later-stage lesions appeared to have more T cells, more diversity, less clonality.

Only in-frame clones appear in the TCRdb table, and some are missing; sequencing was by immunoSEQ multiplex PCR. Among about 8,200 clones listed, 80% were seen once. Concerning this clone itself: Its antigen is unknown.

Between the mid-2010s and the late 2010s, patients underwent resection in Japan or China. Two lung cancer pathologists independently confirmed each histologic diagnosis. Sequenced sample: FFPE adjacent normal lung tissue. The sequence came from a person in their 70s with lung adenocarcinoma.

In DNA form, the CDR3 reads TGTGCCAGCAGCTTAGACGCAGATACGCAGTATTTT. Amino acid sequence: CASSLDADTQYF. The rearrangement uses TRBV7-8 and TRBJ2-3, with D unresolved. The length of the CDR3 is 12 residues. V was cut by 1 base and J by 4 bases, with 3 bases left in between. Germline CDR1 is SGHVS and CDR2 is FQNEAQ.